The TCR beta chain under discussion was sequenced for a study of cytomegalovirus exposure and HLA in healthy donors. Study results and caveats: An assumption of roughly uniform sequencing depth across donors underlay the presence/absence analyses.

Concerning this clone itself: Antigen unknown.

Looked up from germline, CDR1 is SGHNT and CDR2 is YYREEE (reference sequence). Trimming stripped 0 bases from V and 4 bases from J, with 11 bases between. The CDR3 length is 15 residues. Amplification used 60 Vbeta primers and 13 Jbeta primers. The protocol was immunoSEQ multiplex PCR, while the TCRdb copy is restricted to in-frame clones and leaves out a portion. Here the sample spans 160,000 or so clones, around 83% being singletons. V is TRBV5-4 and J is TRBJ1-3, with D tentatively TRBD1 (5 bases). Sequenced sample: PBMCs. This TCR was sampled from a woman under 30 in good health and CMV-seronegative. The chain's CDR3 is CASSLDLGAGNTIYF. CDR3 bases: TGTGCCAGCAGCTTGGACTTAGGGGCGGGAAACACCATATATTTT.